The source of this TCR beta chain is a study of blood T cells in healthy people across ages. Whole-study results and caveats: Compared with aged donors, long-lived donors showed fewer expanded clones, suggesting selection.

A word on this clonotype: The antigen is undetermined.

Germline trimming cut 0 bases from V and 15 bases from J; bases unmatched to any gene: 10. CDR1 and CDR2 (germline): SGHDT, YYEEEE. The CDR3 totals 14 residues. Primers used in a second PCR of roughly 6 to 11 cycles were a sample-barcoded 5' primer and a J-beta primer mix. TCRdb itself ran the 5' RACE reads through MiXCR, one entry per CDR3 protein. The sample shows about 1,500,000 distinct CDR3 sequences, about 28% of them seen only once. The source of this sequence is a woman in her thirties in good health. The sequenced sample consisted of blood. This rearrangement joins TRBV5-6 to TRBJ2-1; TRBD1 agrees at 9 bases. The DNA of the CDR3 is TGTGCCAGCAGCTTGGGGGGGGGACAGGGCACAAGGTTCTTC. This translates into CASSLGGGQGTRFF.